This is a list of T cell receptor beta chains from one sample in a study of breast tumors, draining lymph nodes, adjacent tissues. TCRdb reprocessed the multiplex PCR reads via MiXCR and lists one record per CDR3 protein. The sample shows about 180,000 distinct CDR3 sequences, 30% to 35% of them seen only once. The specimen sequenced was axillary lymph node tissue. The receptors derive from a female donor with breast cancer. Some clones in this sample may be carry-over from other donors' samples. Both conserved end residues are part of each CDR3.

TRBV20-1,CSASVSGNPSYEQYF
TRBV28,CASSSPSEINGNQPQHF
TRBV13,CASSPLGDSGNNEQFF
TRBV5-6,CASSPPRWAGGTDTQYF
TRBV9,CAGSPGGYGYTF
TRBV4-2,CASSQDLTSVTDTQYF
TRBV13,CASSPSEGGKGTGELFF
TRBV18,CASSPPVRATEAFF
TRBV7-9,CASSFSGTGLDEQYF
TRBV24-1,CATSSQGAPTGGNSYGYTF
TRBV11-2,CASSLERQGINTEAFF
TRBV9,CASSVGLAGYSGANVLTF
TRBV5-6,CASSYGQTNYGYTF
TRBV7-2,CASSLSGTGIPGETQYF
TRBV3-1,CASSQSLGLAGGYEQYF
TRBV15,CATSREGGRSYGYTF
TRBV2,CASSEEGNGYTF
TRBV4-1,CASSQDHPGPYEQYF
TRBV11-3,CASSLAWLAGGNNEQFF
TRBV30,CAWRPTSGSGYGAYNEQFF
TRBV4-2,CASSLTSGGTANYGYTF
TRBV20-1,CSARGPGTGLVGYTF
TRBV6-5,CASREGTVARGDTQYF
TRBV19,CASSINGGNEQYF
TRBV10-3,CAITPSRDRGYYEFVSQYF
TRBV27,CASSLGTFSYNEQFF
TRBV5-5,CASSPGGQGSGELFF
TRBV19,CATLFRQGDPGGTGATVLTF
TRBV24-1,CATSETTGLETQYF
TRBV5-8,CASSSQKYEQYF
TRBV6-5,CASIKGPSSYEQYF
TRBV10-1,CASTPLTGRYGYTF
TRBV20-1,CSAPLGSSTFSYEQYF
TRBV5-8,CASSPTSGVYNEQFF
TRBV7-6,CASSPDRAYGYTF
TRBV29-1,CSVDTGAGGFGNTEAFF
TRBV15,CATSAPGDTQYF
TRBV7-6,CASSLNLITGTDEQYF
TRBV7-9,CASSVPPNTEAFF
TRBV6-5,CASSYRTGSSYNEQFF
TRBV7-3,CASSLVGSGGASNEQFF
TRBV25-1,CASSYAGTANEKLFF
TRBV7-6,CASSLSSLDTQYF
TRBV24-1,CATSPPGSGNQPQHF
TRBV6-5,CAIRPDYSYNEQSF
TRBV20-1,CSARDLGTQYF
TRBV6-1,CASSEVSGPSGNTIYF
TRBV30,CAWSGTERETQYF
TRBV6-2/TRBV6-3,CASTEAGLSYEQYF
TRBV6-1,CASRPGQGREEGNQPQHF
TRBV20-1,CSAILYNEQSF
TRBV5-6,CASSRGRSEKLFF
TRBV4-2,CASSQATQGADGYTF
TRBV20-1,CSARALPSEQFF
TRBV6-6,CASSYQPNWMGNQPQHF
TRBV7-7,CASSPRQGAYEQYF
TRBV7-9,CASSSWDGSSYEQYF
TRBV20-1,CSARTSGTYEQYF
TRBV29-1,CQQPKLRDRGLPSPLHF
TRBV27,CASRRGEMNTEAFF